The 21 T cell receptor beta chains reported below all come from one sample, sequenced in a study of shared clonotypes between healthy human individuals. The naive CD8 fraction comprised CD45RO-negative cells positively selected for CCR7 and excluded terminally differentiated effector memory CD45RA+ cells. TCRdb's copy holds only in-frame clones and misses some; the assay was immunoSEQ multiplex PCR. The sample gives more than 550,000 clones, 90% to 95% of which show up once; 24% is in the top ten. The sequencing sample was made of naive CD8+ T cells sorted from blood. All receptors come from a man aged 25-40 years in good health.

The sample holds a few counts of this clone. At the DNA level, this CDR3 is encoded by other sequences in the same sample as well. The gene calls are TRBV7-9 and TRBJ1-5; D gene uncertain. The CDR3 extends over 13 amino acids. Germline loops: CDR1 SEHNR, CDR2 FQNEAQ (reference sequence). V was cut by 1 base and J by 5 bases, with 6 bases left in between. CDR3 amino acids: CASSLGGDQPQHF. The CDR3 DNA is TGTGCCAGCAGCTTAGGAGGAGATCAGCCCCAGCATTTT.

V and J are TRBV5-5 and TRBJ2-7; the D gene is possibly TRBD1 (7 bases). The CDR3 runs 15 residues. Germline V lookup: CDR1 SGHKS, CDR2 YYEKEE (reference sequence). V was trimmed by 2 bases and J by 6 bases, leaving 18 bases between them. The CDR3 sequence is CASSFGAGGFSEQYF. The CDR3 nucleotides read TGTGCCAGCAGCTTTGGGGCAGGGGGGTTCTCCGAGCAGTACTTC.

The chain joins TRBV7-8 to TRBJ2-3; D is possibly TRBD1 or TRBD2 (5 bases each). V lost 6 bases and J lost 2, with 15 bases in between. Per the germline V gene, CDR1 is SGHVS and CDR2 is FQNEAQ. The CDR3 is 15 residues long. The CDR3 nucleotides read TGTGCCAGCAGTTTGAGGGACGGCTACACAGATACGCAGTATTTT. This translates into CASSLRDGYTDTQYF.

J is TRBJ2-2 and V is TRBV6-5; 13 nucleotides align to TRBD2. CDR1 and CDR2 (germline): MNHEY, SVGAGI. J was trimmed by 8 bases and V by 4 bases; bases with no gene match: 7. The CDR3 loop spans 16 amino acids. The CDR3 bases are TGTGCCAGCAGTTTGGGGACTAGCGGGGTGAAAGGGGAGCTGTTTTTT. Its translation is CASSLGTSGVKGELFF.

This sequence joins TRBV4-2 and TRBJ2-3; D is uncertain. The CDR3 is made up of 13 amino acids. Deletions cut 5 bases from V and 6 bases from J, with 12 bases between. Per germline, CDR1 LGHNA and CDR2 YNFKEQ. As DNA, the CDR3 is TGTGCCAGCAGCGCCTACCTTGCGGATACGCAGTATTTT. This sequence encodes CASSAYLADTQYF.

V and J are TRBV19 and TRBJ2-1, with TRBD2 matching over 9 bases. Germline loops: CDR1 LNHDA, CDR2 SQIVND (reference sequence). The CDR3 extends over 16 amino acids. V was pared by 4 bases and J by 6 bases, with 10 bases of the junction left unmatched. The CDR3 spells CASSTRQGLAANEQFF. The CDR3 DNA reads as TGTGCCAGTAGTACGAGACAGGGACTAGCTGCCAATGAGCAGTTCTTC.

The rearrangement uses TRBV10-3 and TRBJ1-5; unclear D gene. V lost 2 bases to trimming and J lost 0 bases, with 8 bases between them. CDR3 length: 15 amino acids. Germline loops: CDR1 ENHRY, CDR2 SYGVKD. DNA for the CDR3: TGTGCCATCAGTGAGGAGGGCGCTAGCAATCAGCCCCAGCATTTT. Translating gives CAISEEGASNQPQHF.

V and J are TRBV5-1 and TRBJ2-7; the D gene could be TRBD1 or TRBD2 (6 bases each). CDR1 SGHRS and CDR2 YFSETQ come from the germline V gene. Deletions cut 3 bases from V and 2 bases from J, with 12 bases between. This CDR3 contains 14 residues. The CDR3 reads CASSWRGATYEQYF. The CDR3 coding sequence is TGCGCCAGCAGCTGGAGGGGGGCTACCTACGAGCAGTACTTC.

The chain has TRBV4-3 and TRBJ2-7; 7 positions match TRBD1. Trimming took 3 bases from V and 6 from J; bases not matched to a gene: 5. The CDR3 contains 13 residues. CDR1 and CDR2 (germline): LGHNA, YSLEER. The CDR3 DNA is TGCGCCAGCAGCCAGTTAGGGGGCTTCGAGCAGTACTTC. Protein product: CASSQLGGFEQYF.

The rearrangement links TRBV27 to TRBJ2-3, with D perhaps matching TRBD1 or TRBD2 (5 bases each). CDR3 length: 13 amino acids. Germline CDR1 reads MNHEY; CDR2 reads SMNVEV (reference sequence). V was cut by 8 bases and J by 1 base, with 10 bases left in between. The CDR3 loop reads CASGGFGTDTQYF. The CDR3 DNA sequence: TGTGCCAGCGGGGGATTCGGCACAGATACGCAGTATTTT.

The chain recombines TRBV7-2 with TRBJ2-7; perhaps TRBD2 as D (6 bases). Per germline, CDR1 SGHTA and CDR2 FQGNSA. V lost 1 base, J lost 2 bases, and 12 bases lay in between. The CDR3 loop spans 15 amino acids. The CDR3 reads CASSLGAGGAYEQYF. CDR3 DNA sequence: TGTGCCAGCAGCTTAGGGGCCGGAGGGGCCTACGAGCAGTACTTC.

The chain carries TRBV5-8 and TRBJ2-5; D is ambiguous. CDR3 length: 14 residues. Germline CDR1 reads SGHTS; CDR2 reads YDEGEE. Trimming removed 2 bases from V and 1 base from J, with 9 bases in between. The CDR3 here is CASSFTDLQETQYF. The CDR3 DNA is TGTGCCAGCAGCTTTACAGACCTCCAAGAGACCCAGTACTTC.

V gene TRBV5-4 combines with J gene TRBJ2-7; D remains unclear. The CDR3 contains 15 residues. From germline, CDR1 is SGHNT and CDR2 YYREEE (reference sequence). Trimming shortened V by 0 bases and J by 6 bases, and 16 bases separated the two germline ends. CDR3 nucleotides: TGTGCCAGCAGCTTGGAACCGGCATCGGGCGGCGAGCAGTACTTC. This codes for CASSLEPASGGEQYF.

J is TRBJ2-2 and V is TRBV15; D gene unclear. V gave up 0 bases and J gave up 7 bases, with 9 bases separating them. The CDR3 totals 14 residues. Germline CDR1 is LNHNV and CDR2 is YYDKDF (reference sequence). The CDR3 DNA reads as TGTGCCACCAGCAGAGATGTAGACGACGGGGAGCTGTTTTTT. It yields the protein CATSRDVDDGELFF.

This rearrangement joins TRBV19 to TRBJ2-7, with 7 positions matching TRBD1. Germline lookup yields CDR1 LNHDA and CDR2 SQIVND (reference sequence). This CDR3 spans 14 amino acids. V lost 5 bases to trimming and J lost 2 bases; unmatched junction nucleotides: 6. The CDR3 nucleotides are TGTGCCAGTAGTGTGTACAGGGGACCCTACGAGCAGTACTTC. It is translated as CASSVYRGPYEQYF. The variable domain in full, with the rest retrieved from reference TRBV19 and TRBJ2-7, is DGGITQSPKYLFRKEGQNVTLSCEQNLNHDAMYWYRQDPGQGLRLIYYSQIVNDFQKGDIAEGYSVSREKKESFPLTVTSAQKNPTAFYLCASSVYRGPYEQYFGPGTRLTVT.

The chain recombines TRBV28 with TRBJ1-4; TRBD1 agrees at 9 bases. CDR1 is MDHEN, CDR2 SYDVKM, per germline. Trimming cost V 2 bases and J 7 bases; bases outside gene matches: 5. CDR3 length: 15 residues. DNA of the CDR3: TGTGCCAGCAGTTTACCCGGGACAGGGCGTGAAAAACTGTTTTTT. This translates into CASSLPGTGREKLFF.

Concerning this clone: Additional DNA sequences in this sample encode the identical CDR3. V gene TRBV7-2 combines with J gene TRBJ1-2, with 7 bases aligning to TRBD1. CDR3 length equals 14 residues. V was pared by 5 bases and J by 8 bases, with 11 bases of the junction left unmatched. Germline values: CDR1 SGHTA, CDR2 FQGNSA. In DNA form, the CDR3 reads TGTGCCAGCAGCCAGAAGGCAGGGGGGCGGGGCTACACCTTC. It specifies CASSQKAGGRGYTF.

This chain links TRBV15 with TRBJ2-7, with TRBD2 matching 7 bases. CDR3 length equals 14 residues. With V trimmed by 8 bases and J by 2 bases, 9 bases remained unmatched. Germline-derived CDR1 and CDR2 are LNHNV and YYDKDF (reference sequence). The CDR3 spells CATYGTIYPYEQYF. CDR3 in DNA: TGTGCCACCTATGGGACTATTTATCCCTACGAGCAGTACTTC.

The rearrangement uses TRBV29-1 and TRBJ2-7; D may be TRBD2 (6 bases). The CDR3 loop spans 15 amino acids. Per the germline V gene, CDR1 is SQVTM and CDR2 is ANQGSEA. The germline V and J ends were trimmed by 1 base and 0 bases, with 13 bases remaining between them. As DNA, the CDR3 is TGCAGCGTTGAAGGAGGGGACTTAAACTCCTACGAGCAGTACTTC. It encodes CSVEGGDLNSYEQYF.

The chain is built from TRBV27 and TRBJ2-7; TRBD2 might be the D (6 bases). Per the germline V gene, CDR1 is MNHEY and CDR2 is SMNVEV (reference sequence). This CDR3 comprises 14 residues. Trimming left V 3 bases short and J 3 bases short, with 12 bases between. Here the CDR3 DNA reads TGTGCCAGCAGTTTTAGCGGCCGATACTACGAGCAGTACTTC. It is translated as CASSFSGRYYEQYF.

The chain couples TRBV5-4 to TRBJ1-4; D not resolved. CDR1 and CDR2 from the germline V gene are SGHNT and YYREEE (reference sequence). CDR3 length equals 15 residues. V lost 0 bases to trimming and J lost 3 bases, with 9 bases between them. The CDR3 sequence is CASSLGPFANEKLFF. For the CDR3, the DNA is TGTGCCAGCAGCTTGGGACCATTTGCTAATGAAAAACTGTTTTTT.